This TCR beta chain was sequenced during a study of T cell responses to AZD1222 COVID-19 vaccine. Libraries were prepared by immunoSEQ multiplex PCR; TCRdb keeps only in-frame clonotypes and omits some of them. The sample comprises 130,000 to 150,000 clones, just over 90% of which are singletons, and around 1.9% rests with the top ten. The sequence derives from an adult in good health. The sample consisted of peripheral blood, taken on day 0 of AZD1222 vaccination.

The DNA for the CDR3 is TGTGCCAGCCGCCCAAGCGGTACTAATGAAAAACTGTTTTTT. Translation: CASRPSGTNEKLFF. The chain carries TRBV6-5 and TRBJ1-4; no firm D call. V lost 8 bases, J lost 2 bases, and 12 bases lay in between. Per the germline V gene, CDR1 is MNHEY and CDR2 is SVGAGI. CDR3 length: 14 residues.